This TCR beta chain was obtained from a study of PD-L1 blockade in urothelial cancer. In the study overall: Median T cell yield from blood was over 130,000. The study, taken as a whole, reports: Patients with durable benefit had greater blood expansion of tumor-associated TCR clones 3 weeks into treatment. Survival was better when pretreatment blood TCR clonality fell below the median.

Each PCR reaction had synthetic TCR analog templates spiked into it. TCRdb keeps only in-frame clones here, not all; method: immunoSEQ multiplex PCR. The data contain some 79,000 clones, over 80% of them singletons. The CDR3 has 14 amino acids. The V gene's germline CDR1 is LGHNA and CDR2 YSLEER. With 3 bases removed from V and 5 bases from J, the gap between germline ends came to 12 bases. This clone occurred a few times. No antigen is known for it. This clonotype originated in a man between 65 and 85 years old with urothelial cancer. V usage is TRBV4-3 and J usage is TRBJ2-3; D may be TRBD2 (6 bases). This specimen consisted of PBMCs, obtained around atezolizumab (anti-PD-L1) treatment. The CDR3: CASSQRTGEDTQYF. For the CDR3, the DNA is TGCGCCAGCAGCCAGCGGACGGGAGAAGATACGCAGTATTTT.